This T cell receptor beta chain emerged from a study of blood T cell repertoires in COVID-19. Study details: The study drew acute and convalescent COVID-19 samples from the United States, Italy and Spain. T cells, B-cell-depleted T cells, or PBMCs supplied cDNA or gDNA.

Per the original data handling: Reference gene primer amplification gave nucleated cell count estimates. TCRdb's table, derived via immunoSEQ multiplex PCR, lists solely in-frame clones and lacks some. V and J calls and clone size are copied from that table; D and trimming were computed from the DNA. The sample carries 330,000 or so clones, approximately 90% recorded once. The V and J ends lost 6 bases and 0 bases respectively, with 11 bases between them. There are 14 residues in the CDR3. Germline V gene data show CDR1 as MNHEY and CDR2 as SVGAGI. This rearrangement joins TRBV6-5 to TRBJ1-2; D possibly corresponds to TRBD1 (6 bases). The sequenced sample consisted of peripheral blood. The receptor's source is a woman aged 55-75 years with COVID-19, enrolled during active disease. In DNA form, the CDR3 reads TGTGCCAGCAGATCGGGACAAGCTAACTATGGCTACACCTTC. Amino acids: CASRSGQANYGYTF.